These T cell receptor beta chains were read from a single sample in a study of beta chain features in type 1 diabetes. Sequencing used immunoSEQ multiplex PCR; TCRdb keeps in-frame clones, though not all of them. Found here are about 140,000 clones, about 7% of them singletons; the top ten hold under 1.5%. The sample taken for sequencing was central memory CD4+ T cells from blood. The receptor source for this set is a woman younger than 45 in good health. The CDR3 runs from the conserved cysteine through the conserved F or W. Each record gives: J gene, V gene, D gene, clone size, CDR3 protein, CDR3 DNA. D genes are given only for firm matches. The size field is filled for only some rows; it gives once, few, many or a size class.

>TRBJ2-5|TRBV6-1|TRBD1|NA
CASSKGARETQYF
TGTGCCAGCAGTAAGGGGGCTAGAGAGACCCAGTACTTC
>TRBJ2-7|TRBV7-2|TRBD1|many
CASSTGTGFLYEQYF
TGTGCCAGCAGTACCGGGACAGGTTTTCTGTACGAGCAGTACTTC
>TRBJ1-2|TRBV6-5|TRBD1|NA
CASSYSGTDYGYTF
TGTGCCAGCAGTTACTCCGGGACAGATTATGGCTACACCTTC
>TRBJ2-3|TRBV28|TRBD2|few
CASTLAGGRYTQYF
TGTGCCAGCACGTTAGCGGGAGGCCGGTATACGCAGTATTTT
>TRBJ2-1|TRBV18|NA|many
CASSPASEGEQFF
TGTGCCAGCTCACCAGCTAGCGAGGGTGAGCAGTTCTTC
>TRBJ2-1|TRBV27|TRBD1|NA
CATGRSGTGGRDEQFF
TGTGCCACGGGTCGAAGCGGGACAGGGGGAAGGGATGAGCAGTTCTTC
>TRBJ1-3|TRBV7-2|NA|NA
CASSPTDRISGNTIYF
TGTGCCAGCAGCCCTACCGACAGGATCTCTGGAAACACCATATATTTT
>TRBJ1-3|TRBV6-1|NA|NA
CASSEAFRDPGNTIYF
TGTGCCAGCAGTGAAGCGTTCAGGGATCCTGGAAACACCATATATTTT
>TRBJ2-1|TRBV11-2|TRBD2|many
CASSFPAGGFNEQFF
TGTGCCAGCAGCTTTCCAGCGGGAGGGTTTAATGAGCAGTTCTTC
>TRBJ1-2|TRBV11-2|TRBD1|NA
CASSSIRDSYGYTF
TGTGCCAGCAGCTCCATCCGGGACAGCTATGGCTACACCTTC
>TRBJ2-5|TRBV7-2|NA|NA
CASSLGVVGGQETQYF
TGTGCCAGCAGCTTAGGGGTTGTGGGAGGTCAAGAGACCCAGTACTTC
>TRBJ2-7|TRBV7-8|NA|NA
CASSLGRERLSYEQYF
TGTGCCAGCAGCTTAGGTAGAGAGCGGCTCTCCTACGAGCAGTACTTC
>TRBJ1-5|TRBV19|NA|few
CASSIAVGGNQPQHF
TGTGCCAGTAGTATAGCGGTGGGGGGAAATCAGCCCCAGCATTTT
>TRBJ2-5|TRBV5-1|NA|few
CASSTTGTMRETQYF
TGCGCCAGCAGCACGACCGGGACAATGAGAGAGACCCAGTACTTC
>TRBJ2-3|TRBV4-3|TRBD2|NA
CASSQGAGGGTDTQYF
TGCGCCAGCAGTCAGGGAGCGGGAGGCGGCACAGATACGCAGTATTTT
>TRBJ1-1|TRBV4-3|TRBD1|many
CASSQAVDRGQDTEAFF
TGCGCCAGCAGCCAAGCCGTGGACAGGGGGCAGGACACTGAAGCTTTCTTT
>TRBJ2-7|TRBV7-2|TRBD1|few
CASSPRQGQSEQYF
TGTGCCAGCAGCCCGCGACAGGGGCAAAGCGAGCAGTACTTC
>TRBJ2-1|TRBV7-9|NA|NA
CASSLNGSHNEQFF
TGTGCCAGCAGCTTAAACGGGAGCCACAATGAGCAGTTCTTC
>TRBJ2-1|TRBV5-4|NA|NA
CASSLDRYEQFF
TGTGCCAGCAGCTTAGACAGGTATGAGCAGTTCTTC
>TRBJ2-1|TRBV7-9|TRBD2|few
CASSFRLAGSEQFF
TGTGCCAGCAGCTTTCGTCTAGCGGGAAGTGAGCAGTTCTTC
>TRBJ2-6|TRBV6-1|TRBD1|few
CASSSGTAGANVLTF
TGTGCCAGCAGCTCTGGGACAGCTGGGGCCAACGTCCTGACTTTC
>TRBJ1-2|TRBV18|NA|NA
CASSPTQGANYGYTF
TGTGCCAGCTCACCAACACAGGGAGCTAACTATGGCTACACCTTC
>TRBJ1-5|TRBV10-3|TRBD1|few
CAISDRGLGQPQHF
TGTGCCATCAGTGATAGGGGGCTAGGTCAGCCCCAGCATTTT
>TRBJ2-3|TRBV7-7|NA|NA
CASSPTPGLPTDTQYF
TGTGCTAGCAGCCCTACCCCGGGACTCCCCACAGATACGCAGTATTTT
>TRBJ1-1|TRBV29-1|TRBD1|NA
CSAGQGLNTEAFF
TGCAGCGCCGGACAGGGGTTGAACACTGAAGCTTTCTTT
>TRBJ2-4|TRBV27|TRBD1|NA
CASSLEGARAKNIQYF
TGTGCCAGCAGTCTCGAGGGGGCTCGCGCCAAAAACATTCAGTACTTC
>TRBJ2-6|TRBV7-3|NA|NA
CASSHKTGANVLTF
TGTGCCAGCAGCCACAAAACTGGGGCCAACGTCCTGACTTTC
>TRBJ1-1|TRBV9|NA|NA
CASSVQALNSEAFF
TGTGCCAGCAGCGTGCAGGCCTTGAACAGTGAAGCTTTCTTT
>TRBJ1-4|TRBV18|NA|NA
CASSPRGSNEKLFF
TGTGCCAGCTCGCCCCGGGGGTCTAACGAAAAACTGTTTTTT
>TRBJ2-5|TRBV5-6|NA|many
CASSLVDSAETQYF
TGTGCCAGCAGCTTGGTAGATTCTGCGGAGACCCAGTACTTC
>TRBJ2-1|TRBV18|TRBD2|few
CASSPTSGRAEGEQFF
TGTGCCAGCTCCCCGACTAGCGGGAGGGCTGAGGGTGAGCAGTTCTTC
>TRBJ1-2|TRBV27|TRBD1|NA
CASRSGQGTGGYTF
TGTGCCAGCAGATCGGGACAGGGGACGGGTGGCTACACCTTC
>TRBJ2-3|TRBV7-2|NA|few
CASSPAFAGFNTDTQYF
TGTGCCAGCAGCCCCGCTTTCGCGGGCTTCAACACAGATACGCAGTATTTT
>TRBJ2-2|TRBV7-3|NA|NA
CASSLGSGAGTNTGELFF
TGTGCCAGCAGCTTAGGCTCCGGTGCGGGAACGAACACCGGGGAGCTGTTTTTT
>TRBJ2-5|TRBV5-1|TRBD1|few
CASSFGQGQETQYF
TGCGCCAGCAGCTTCGGACAGGGCCAAGAGACCCAGTACTTC
>TRBJ2-1|TRBV29-1|TRBD1|NA
CSVEGQSNEQFF
TGCAGCGTAGAGGGACAGTCAAATGAGCAGTTCTTC
>TRBJ2-5|TRBV7-6|NA|few
CASSLGNPETQYF
TGTGCCAGCAGCTTGGGCAACCCGGAGACCCAGTACTTC
>TRBJ1-4|TRBV9|NA|NA
CASSVAGPNEKLFF
TGTGCCAGCAGCGTAGCTGGGCCGAATGAAAAACTGTTTTTT
>TRBJ2-3|TRBV9|TRBD2|few
CASSVARLAGVTDTQYF
TGTGCCAGCAGCGTAGCCAGACTAGCGGGCGTCACAGATACGCAGTATTTT
>TRBJ2-3|TRBV6-5|NA|NA
CASTISGTSTDTQYF
TGTGCCAGCACCATCTCCGGGACATCCACAGATACGCAGTATTTT
>TRBJ2-1|TRBV19|NA|few
CASSIQGRNEQFF
TGTGCCAGTAGTATACAGGGGCGCAATGAGCAGTTCTTC
>TRBJ2-7|TRBV14|TRBD1|NA
CASSPRTGGYEQYF
TGTGCCAGCAGCCCTCGGACAGGGGGATACGAGCAGTACTTC
>TRBJ2-5|TRBV7-9|NA|few
CASRGQLQETQYF
TGTGCCAGCCGAGGGCAGCTCCAAGAGACCCAGTACTTC
>TRBJ1-3|TRBV28|NA|NA
CASSLRTTGNTIYF
TGTGCCAGCAGTTTAAGGACAACTGGAAACACCATATATTTT
>TRBJ1-5|TRBV7-6|TRBD1|NA
CASSLRPGGLNQPQHF
TGTGCCAGCAGCTTAAGGCCAGGGGGCCTCAATCAGCCCCAGCATTTT
>TRBJ2-5|TRBV18|TRBD1|NA
CASSPLRPRTGETQYF
TGTGCCAGCTCACCCCTACGACCCCGGACAGGGGAGACCCAGTACTTC
>TRBJ1-2|TRBV5-1|NA|NA
CASSFGTRSNYGYTF
TGCGCCAGCAGCTTTGGGACACGTTCTAACTATGGCTACACCTTC
>TRBJ2-5|TRBV4-2|TRBD2|NA
CASSQDFGGAGEGETQYF
TGTGCCAGCAGCCAAGACTTCGGGGGGGCGGGGGAAGGGGAGACCCAGTACTTC
>TRBJ2-3|TRBV4-3|NA|NA
CASSQVYYTDTQYF
TGCGCCAGCAGCCAAGTGTACTACACAGATACGCAGTATTTT
>TRBJ2-7|TRBV15|TRBD2|few
CATSLTSGRRNEQYF
TGTGCCACCAGCCTAACTAGCGGGAGAAGAAACGAGCAGTACTTC
>TRBJ1-2|TRBV9|NA|many
CASSVVESYGYTF
TGTGCCAGCAGCGTAGTGGAGTCCTATGGCTACACCTTC
>TRBJ1-2|TRBV9|NA|NA
CASNHPGQGILSYTF
TGTGCCAGCAACCACCCGGGACAAGGGATTTTGAGCTACACCTTC
>TRBJ2-3|TRBV7-2|NA|few
CASSLVAGYDSTDTQYF
TGTGCCAGCAGCTTAGTAGCCGGGTATGATAGCACAGATACGCAGTATTTT